The 16 T cell receptor beta chains below were found in one sample sequenced in a study of shared clonotypes between healthy human individuals. Clones were sequenced by immunoSEQ multiplex PCR, and TCRdb holds only the in-frame ones, with some missing. Altogether 1,500,000 or so clones are present, approximately 98.5% being singletons, with the ten largest covering 0.36%. The sample taken for sequencing was naive CD4+ T cells sorted from blood. Indicated subset: CD45RA+ positively selected. These receptors were taken from a man aged 30-40 years in good health.

This clone was counted a single time. The identical CDR3 is also encoded by other nucleotide sequences in the sample. V gene TRBV5-1 combines with J gene TRBJ2-1; D remains unclear. Between the trimmed V and J ends, which lost 2 bases and 7 bases, there was a span of 13 bases. From germline, CDR1 is SGHRS and CDR2 YFSETQ. This CDR3 region has 14 residues. CDR3: CASSLTVGSNEQFF. CDR3 sequence (DNA): TGCGCCAGCAGCTTAACCGTAGGGTCGAATGAGCAGTTCTTC.

CDR3 bases: TGTGCCAGCAGTGAATGGAGACAGGGTACTCAGCCCCAGCATTTT. This gives the protein CASSEWRQGTQPQHF. The chain carries TRBV6-1 and TRBJ1-5; TRBD1 matches 7 bases. V gave up 2 bases and J gave up 6 bases; unmatched junction bases: 7. CDR3 length: 15 residues. Germline V CDR1 and CDR2: MNHNS, SASEGT.

The chain links TRBV7-9 to TRBJ1-2; unclear D gene. This CDR3 is built from 14 residues. Germline V gives CDR1 SEHNR, CDR2 FQNEAQ (reference sequence). Trimming shortened V by 1 base and J by 2 bases, and 8 bases separated the two germline ends. Here the CDR3 DNA reads TGTGCCAGCAGCTTAGGACCACTGAACTATGGCTACACCTTC. This gives the protein CASSLGPLNYGYTF.

The J gene is TRBJ2-3, the V gene TRBV2; D call uncertain. V shed 7 bases and J shed 3 bases, with 5 bases lying between them. The CDR3 length is 11 residues. CDR1 is SNHLY, CDR2 FYNNEI, per germline. In nucleotides, the CDR3 is TGTGCCAGCATGACTACAGATACGCAGTATTTT. Translating gives CASMTTDTQYF.

The chain uses TRBV18 and TRBJ1-5, with 7 bases that match TRBD1. CDR1 and CDR2 (germline): KGHSH, LQKENI. V gave up 3 bases and J gave up 4 bases; unmatched junction bases: 15. The CDR3 totals 18 residues. CDR3 sequence reads: CASSPPGTEGRINQPQHF. CDR3 in DNA: TGTGCCAGCTCACCGCCAGGGACAGAGGGGAGAATTAATCAGCCCCAGCATTTT.

This sequence joins TRBV30 and TRBJ2-5, with TRBD2 identical over 13 bases. Germline V lookup: CDR1 GTSNPN, CDR2 SVGIG (reference sequence). This CDR3 comprises 17 residues. Trimming at V came to 3 bases and at J to 1 base, leaving 8 bases not matched to a gene. The CDR3 nucleotides are TGTGCCTGGAGCATCGGACTAGCGGGAGTTCTCCAAGAGACCCAGTACTTC. Its translation: CAWSIGLAGVLQETQYF.

This sequence joins TRBV30 and TRBJ1-3, with unresolved D. V was trimmed by 0 bases and J by 3 bases, leaving 6 bases between them. CDR3 length equals 13 residues. Germline lookup yields CDR1 GTSNPN and CDR2 SVGIG (reference sequence). CDR3 bases: TGTGCCTGGAGTGTTATAGTTGGAAACACCATATATTTT. As protein: CAWSVIVGNTIYF.

This chain uses TRBV27 with TRBJ2-3; D is perhaps TRBD2 (6 bases). The CDR3 totals 14 residues. CDR1 MNHEY and CDR2 SMNVEV come from the germline V gene (reference sequence). The V and J ends lost 5 bases and 4 bases respectively, with 13 bases between them. This chain's CDR3 is CASSPRGSSDTQYF. The CDR3 coding sequence is TGTGCCAGCAGTCCCCGGGGGTCGTCAGATACGCAGTATTTT.

The chain has TRBV25-1 and TRBJ2-1; D is possibly TRBD2 (6 bases). The CDR3 is 15 residues long. Germline loops: CDR1 MGHDK, CDR2 SYGVNS. V was clipped by 5 bases and J by 4 bases, with 15 bases between them. The CDR3 loop reads CASSKTASDYNEQFF. The CDR3 nucleotides read TGTGCCAGCAGTAAAACGGCTAGCGATTACAATGAGCAGTTCTTC.

The V gene is TRBV5-1, the J gene TRBJ2-3; D gene uncertain. The CDR3 totals 17 residues. V was cut by 0 bases and J by 0 bases, with 14 bases left in between. Germline V CDR1 and CDR2: SGHRS, YFSETQ. CDR3 region: CASSLVVGMLSTDTQYF. DNA of the CDR3: TGCGCCAGCAGCTTGGTGGTAGGGATGCTGAGCACAGATACGCAGTATTTT.

The chain combines TRBV27 with TRBJ2-3; D possibly uses TRBD1 or TRBD2 (5 bases each). From germline, CDR1 is MNHEY and CDR2 SMNVEV (reference sequence). The length of the CDR3 is 18 residues. Trimming pared 3 bases from V and 2 bases from J, leaving 21 bases between. Here the CDR3 DNA reads TGTGCCAGCAGTTTTAGACTACTCCGAGACAGTCTCACAGATACGCAGTATTTT. This translates into CASSFRLLRDSLTDTQYF.

The chain couples TRBV7-9 to TRBJ2-1; 7 bases match TRBD2. V was clipped by 0 bases and J by 4 bases; unmatched bases: 6. The CDR3 is 16 amino acids. CDR1 SEHNR and CDR2 FQNEAQ come from the germline V gene (reference sequence). The CDR3 spells CASSLAPGTTYNEQFF. The CDR3 DNA reads TGTGCCAGCAGCTTAGCCCCTGGGACTACTTACAATGAGCAGTTCTTC. Full variable domain (remainder filled in from reference TRBV7-9 and TRBJ2-1): DTGVSQNPRHKITKRGQNVTFRCDPISEHNRLYWYRQTLGQGPEFLTYFQNEAQLEKSRLLSDRFSAERPKGSFSTLEIQRTEQGDSAMYLCASSLAPGTTYNEQFFGPGTRLTVL.

The gene calls are TRBV6-5 and TRBJ2-3, with 7 nucleotides matching TRBD1. Germline-derived CDR1 and CDR2 are MNHEY and SVGAGI. This CDR3 contains 14 residues. Germline trimming cut 5 bases from V and 1 base from J; bases unmatched to any gene: 3. The CDR3 sequence: CASSPDRGTDTQYF. CDR3 sequence (DNA): TGTGCCAGCAGTCCCGACAGGGGCACAGATACGCAGTATTTT.

The chain couples TRBV7-9 to TRBJ2-1, with D possibly called TRBD1 or TRBD2 (5 bases each). This CDR3 is built from 15 residues. The V end lost 2 bases, the J end lost 12 bases, and 20 bases lay between the germline ends. Germline V gene data show CDR1 as SEHNR and CDR2 as FQNEAQ (reference sequence). CDR3 amino acids: CASSLRDPSYSAQFF. In DNA form, the CDR3 reads TGTGCCAGCAGCTTAAGGGACCCCTCTTACAGCGCGCAGTTCTTC.

The rearrangement joins TRBV21-1 to TRBJ2-7; TRBD1, the D gene given by the table, was not confirmed from the DNA. TRBV21-1 is classified as a pseudogene. The CDR3 has 15 amino acids. The CDR3 region is CASSLRDRATYEQYF. The CDR3 nucleotides read TGTGCCAGCAGCCTCCGGGACAGGGCCACCTACGAGCAGTACTTC.

This clone was detected only once. This sequence joins TRBV4-1 and TRBJ2-3, with TRBD2 matching 11 bases. Germline V gives CDR1 MGHRA, CDR2 YSYEKL. The CDR3 has 18 amino acids. Trimming cost V 3 bases and J 2 bases; bases outside gene matches: 10. CDR3 DNA sequence: TGCGCCAGCAGCCAGGGACTTACTAGCGGGAGCTCCACAGATACGCAGTATTTT. It specifies CASSQGLTSGSSTDTQYF.